This T cell receptor (beta chain) was profiled in a study of blood T cells in healthy people across ages (dated by TCRdb to the mid-2010s). Regarding the study in general: In model experiments, template switching captured about one uniquely barcoded TCR beta cDNA molecule for every two T cells. To track age-related changes in TCR beta repertoire diversity, the study relied on deep sequencing normalized with unique cDNA molecular identifiers. Donors were grouped into four age groups: young (average roughly 15 years), middle-aged (under 40), aged (around 62) and long-lived (just over 80). Donors of different ages were randomly distributed across sequencing lanes to avoid experimental bias. Two additional independent replicas of 1 million unique cDNA reads from the same blood draw were analyzed for two donors (one aged 18 to 30 and one aged 80 or older).

The investigation overall reported the following: Observed TCR beta diversity per million T cells fell roughly linearly with age, and a significant reduction was already apparent by age roughly 40. The long-lived group showed more naive CD4+ T cells, fewer expanded clones and increased TCR diversity than the aged group, suggesting age selection. There was a strong correlation between observed TCR beta diversity and the percentage of naive T cells measured by flow cytometry. Estimates of total diversity based on one million sequenced T cells were regarded as lower bounds and as underestimates. The CMV infection status of donors was not known, potentially confounding age-related changes in expanded clonotypes. Since profiling was done on bulk unsorted PBMCs, naive and antigen-experienced compartments could not be conclusively compared.

The donors were under 40 Caucasian individuals from Russia, aged roughly 6 to 90 years, who were systemically healthy. Around 9.7 milliliters of peripheral blood were collected from each donor into EDTA-treated Vacutainer tubes. Ficoll-Paque density-gradient centrifugation was used to isolate PBMCs, with at least 6 million per sample. Trizol reagent was used to extract total RNA from the PBMCs, yielding at least 5 micrograms per sample. For every donor, flow cytometry on a PBMC aliquot measured the percentage of naive CD45RAhigh/CD27high T cells. Trimming costs V 2 bases and J 5 bases, and their ends lie 11 bases apart. The germline V gene specifies SGHRS as CDR1 and YFSETQ as CDR2. Counted from cysteine to phenylalanine, this CDR3 has 14 amino acids. Only CDR3 DNA is held: 42 bases, read in frame from base 1. This clonotype was found many times. Its specific antigen is unknown. Per-base qualities were not stored, and no clone one base away is much larger.

Library prep was done by 5' RACE. The listed sequencing device is Illumina HiSeq 2500. The second PCR ran for about 6 to 11 cycles and used a J-beta primer mix along with a sample-barcoded 5' primer. A unique molecular identifier was introduced onto each TCR beta cDNA molecule by a template-switch 5' adaptor carrying 12 random nucleotides. Each sample yielded at least 3 million CDR3-containing paired-end reads. First-strand cDNA synthesis was performed from all RNA using the Mint cDNA synthesis kit, with priming by a TRBC-specific oligonucleotide. Following uracil-DNA glycosylase treatment, all cDNA underwent a first 18-cycle PCR with the universal primers M1SS and BC2_uni_R. Concerning the study's data processing: For normalization, 1 million high-quality reads were randomly selected from each sample, with every read carrying a distinct molecular identifier. Reads sharing molecular identifiers were discarded rather than binned into consensus sequences. MiTCR, set to a Q25 quality threshold and the strictest error-elimination algorithm, was used for CDR3 identification, clonotype clustering and error correction. A nonparametric unseen species model with Euler transformation was used to estimate a lower bound on total TCR beta diversity. TCRdb trimmed public reads at Q25 via fastp, called clones via MiXCR and kept in-frame beta chains. Duplicate CDR3 protein sequences are folded into a single record with the most common DNA and genes. Here the V and J calls rest on TCRdb's processing, not on the authors' analysis. The sample records roughly 700,000 distinct CDR3 sequences, 45% to 50% of which are singletons. Clones ranked in the top ten supply under 35% of the sample.

The sequence derives from an older woman in good health. Here the chain combines TRBV5-1 and TRBJ2-1; perhaps TRBD2 is the D gene, with 6 bases matching. The material sequenced was blood. The DNA sequence reads TGCGCCAGCAGCTTAGGGACTGCGAACAATGAGCAGTTCTTC. This translates into CASSLGTANNEQFF.